The 2 T cell receptor beta chains reported below all come from one sample, sequenced in a study of cytotoxic CD8 clonotypes in ibrutinib-treated CLL. The assay was immunoSEQ multiplex PCR, and TCRdb's table has in-frame clones only and misses some. This sample has about 300,000 clones, with roughly 76% found just once. Material: PBMCs, obtained at disease progression, from a patient treated with ibrutinib. The receptors here all came from a human donor with chronic lymphocytic leukemia.

The chain couples TRBV6-6 to TRBJ2-2; 7 bases map to TRBD1. Germline V lookup: CDR1 MNHNY, CDR2 SVGAGI (reference sequence). With 6 bases clipped from V and 0 bases from J, the junction kept 4 bases outside the gene matches. This CDR3 comprises 15 residues. CDR3 sequence (DNA): TGTGCCAGCAGCCGGGACAGCGCGAACACCGGGGAGCTGTTTTTT. This encodes CASSRDSANTGELFF.

The chain joins TRBV11-2 to TRBJ2-1, with 8 bases identical to TRBD2. The CDR3 runs to 14 residues. Germline CDR1 is SGHAT and CDR2 is FQNNGV. The V segment lost 1 base and the J segment 9 bases; nucleotides outside the gene matches: 5. The CDR3 sequence is CASSLAARGGEQFF. The CDR3 DNA follows: TGTGCCAGCAGCTTAGCCGCCCGGGGGGGTGAGCAGTTCTTC.